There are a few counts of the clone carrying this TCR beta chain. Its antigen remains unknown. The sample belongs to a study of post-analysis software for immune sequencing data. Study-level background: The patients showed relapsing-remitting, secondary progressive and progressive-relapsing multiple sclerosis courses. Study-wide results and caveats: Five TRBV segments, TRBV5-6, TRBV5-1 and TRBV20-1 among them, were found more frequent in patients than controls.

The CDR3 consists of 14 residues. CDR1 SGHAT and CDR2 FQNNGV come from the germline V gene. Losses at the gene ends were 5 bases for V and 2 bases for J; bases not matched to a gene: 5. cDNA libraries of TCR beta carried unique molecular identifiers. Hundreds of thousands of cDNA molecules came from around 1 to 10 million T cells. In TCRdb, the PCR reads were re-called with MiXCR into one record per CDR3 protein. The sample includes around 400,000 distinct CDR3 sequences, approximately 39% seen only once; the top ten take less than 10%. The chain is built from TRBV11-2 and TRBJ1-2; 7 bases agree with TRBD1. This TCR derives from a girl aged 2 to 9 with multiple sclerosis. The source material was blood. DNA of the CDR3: TGTGCCAGCAGCCCCCGACAGGGAAACTATGGCTACACCTTC. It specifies CASSPRQGNYGYTF.